This T cell receptor beta chain stems from a study of cytomegalovirus exposure and HLA in healthy donors. Amplification used 60 Vbeta primers and 13 Jbeta primers. The data were produced by immunoSEQ multiplex PCR, yet TCRdb's version contains in-frame clones alone and is incomplete. Of 97,000 or so clones in the sample, roughly two thirds were seen once. Note on this clone: The target antigen is unknown.

Findings and caveats of the study: Reportedly, TCR beta sequences accurately predicted HLA-A and HLA-B alleles in most subjects.

The CDR3 runs 14 residues. The V gene lost 4 bases and the J gene lost 4 bases, with 15 bases spanning the gap. In germline, CDR1 is SGDLS, CDR2 YYNGEE. Sequencing was done on a sample of PBMCs. This clonotype was obtained from a man between 45 and 60 years old in good health and CMV-seronegative. J is TRBJ2-7 and V is TRBV9; TRBD1 is a possible D gene (6 bases). The CDR3 spells CASSIRPQGYEQYF. The CDR3 bases are TGTGCCAGCAGCATCCGGCCTCAGGGGTACGAGCAGTACTTC.